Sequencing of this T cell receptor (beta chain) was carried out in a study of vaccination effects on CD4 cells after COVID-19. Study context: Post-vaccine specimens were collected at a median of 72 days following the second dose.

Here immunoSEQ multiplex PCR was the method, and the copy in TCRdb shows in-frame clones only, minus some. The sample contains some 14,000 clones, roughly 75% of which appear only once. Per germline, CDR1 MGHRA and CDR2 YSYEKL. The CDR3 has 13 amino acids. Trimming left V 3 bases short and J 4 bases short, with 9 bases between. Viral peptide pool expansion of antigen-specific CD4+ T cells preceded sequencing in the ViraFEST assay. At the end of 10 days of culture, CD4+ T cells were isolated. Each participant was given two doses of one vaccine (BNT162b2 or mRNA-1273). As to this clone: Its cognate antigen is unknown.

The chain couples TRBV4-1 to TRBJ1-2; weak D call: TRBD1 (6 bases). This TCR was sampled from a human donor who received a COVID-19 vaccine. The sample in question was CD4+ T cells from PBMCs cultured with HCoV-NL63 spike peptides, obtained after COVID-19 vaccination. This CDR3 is CASSQMDSYGYTF. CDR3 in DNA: TGCGCCAGCAGCCAGATGGACAGCTATGGCTACACCTTC.